Listed here are 4 T cell receptor beta chains from one sample, sequenced in a study of CD8+CD57+ T cells in acquired aplastic anemia (dated by TCRdb to about 2018). Expansion of CD8+CD57+ cells had been shown by flow cytometry in the patients chosen for sequencing. The listed sequencing device is Illumina HiSeq 2000. Profiling of TCR beta VDJ combinations and CDR3 sequences used genomic DNA as the template. TCRdb reanalyzed the raw reads on its own, using fastp at Q25 for trimming and MiXCR for clone calling, and kept in-frame beta chains. Rows with one shared CDR3 protein collapse into an entry with the most common genes and DNA. The sample profile shows 150,000 to 200,000 distinct CDR3 sequences; roughly half of them were found once. The ten most abundant clones make up about 1.7% of the sample. The source material was sorted CD4+, CD8+, or CD8+CD57+ T cells (not recorded which) from PBMCs. The receptors originated from a human donor with aplastic anemia.

This clonotype occurred many times. The genes are TRBV6-4 and TRBJ1-1, with TRBD1 as a possible D gene (5 bases). Germline V lookup: CDR1 MRHNA, CDR2 SNTAGT. This CDR3 is 14 amino acids long. Trimming stripped 6 bases from V and 0 bases from J, with 11 bases between. This CDR3 is CASSTGTMNTEAFF. CDR3 sequence (DNA): TGTGCCAGCAGCACCGGGACTATGAACACTGAAGCTTTCTTT.

This clonotype appeared a few times. One end of the junction is discordant with germline, which a read error may explain. The genes are TRBV24-1 and TRBJ2-7; D is possibly TRBD2 (5 bases). Per germline, CDR1 KGHDR and CDR2 SFDVKD. The CDR3 has 16 residues. CDR3 residues: CAISEPDHPGIYEQYF. The CDR3 coding sequence is TGTGCCATCAGTGAGCCCGACCACCCCGGGATCTACGAGCAGTACTTC.

The chain links TRBV7-8 to TRBJ2-7, with D maybe TRBD1 (6 bases). The CDR3 runs to 13 residues. V dropped 6 bases and J dropped 3 bases, with 12 bases sitting between them. From germline, CDR1 is SGHVS and CDR2 FQNEAQ. CDR3 sequence reads: CASSSNRVYEQYF. The CDR3 DNA reads TGTGCCAGCAGTTCGAACAGGGTCTACGAGCAGTACTTC.

The rearrangement links TRBV9 to TRBJ2-5, with unresolved D. The CDR3 is 13 residues long. Trimming took 3 bases from V and 5 from J, leaving 11 bases between them. Germline CDR1 is SGDLS and CDR2 is YYNGEE. The CDR3 DNA reads as TGTGCCAGCAGCGGTGGGATGTGGGAGACCCAGTACTTC. Its translation is CASSGGMWETQYF.